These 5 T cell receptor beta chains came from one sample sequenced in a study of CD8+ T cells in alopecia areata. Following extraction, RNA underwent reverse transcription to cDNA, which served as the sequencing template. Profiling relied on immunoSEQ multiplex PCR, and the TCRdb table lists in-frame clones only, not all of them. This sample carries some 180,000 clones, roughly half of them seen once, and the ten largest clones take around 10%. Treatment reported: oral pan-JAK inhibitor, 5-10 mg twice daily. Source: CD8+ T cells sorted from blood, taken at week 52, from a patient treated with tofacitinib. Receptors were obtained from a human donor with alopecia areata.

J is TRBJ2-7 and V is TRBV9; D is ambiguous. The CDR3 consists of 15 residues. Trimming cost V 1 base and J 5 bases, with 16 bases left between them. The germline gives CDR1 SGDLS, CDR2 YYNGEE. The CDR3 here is CASSVREGPLNEQYF. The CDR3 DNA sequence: TGTGCCAGCAGCGTAAGGGAAGGCCCCCTAAACGAGCAGTACTTC.

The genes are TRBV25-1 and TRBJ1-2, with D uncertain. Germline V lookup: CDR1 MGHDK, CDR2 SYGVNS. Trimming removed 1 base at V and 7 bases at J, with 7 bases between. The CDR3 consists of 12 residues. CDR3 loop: CASSELTGGYTF. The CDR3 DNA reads TGTGCCAGCAGTGAATTAACGGGTGGCTACACCTTC.

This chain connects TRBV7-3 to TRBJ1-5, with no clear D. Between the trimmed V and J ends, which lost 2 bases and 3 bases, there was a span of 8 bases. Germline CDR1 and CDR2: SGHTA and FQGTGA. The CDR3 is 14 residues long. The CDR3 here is CASSLLQHNQPQHF. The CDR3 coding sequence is TGTGCCAGCAGCTTACTACAGCACAATCAGCCCCAGCATTTT.

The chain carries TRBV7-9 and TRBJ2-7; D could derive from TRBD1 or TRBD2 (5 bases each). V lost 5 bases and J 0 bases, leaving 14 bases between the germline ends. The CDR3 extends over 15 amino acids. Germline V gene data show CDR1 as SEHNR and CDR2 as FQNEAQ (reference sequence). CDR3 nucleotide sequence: TGTGCCAGCAGCACTTTTAAGGGGAGCTCCTACGAGCAGTACTTC. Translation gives CASSTFKGSSYEQYF.

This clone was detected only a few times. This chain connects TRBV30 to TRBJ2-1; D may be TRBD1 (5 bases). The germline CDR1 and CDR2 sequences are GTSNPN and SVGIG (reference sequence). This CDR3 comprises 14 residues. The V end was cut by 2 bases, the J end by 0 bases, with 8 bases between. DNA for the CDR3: TGTGCCTGGAGTAAGGGGATCTCCTACAATGAGCAGTTCTTC. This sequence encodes CAWSKGISYNEQFF.